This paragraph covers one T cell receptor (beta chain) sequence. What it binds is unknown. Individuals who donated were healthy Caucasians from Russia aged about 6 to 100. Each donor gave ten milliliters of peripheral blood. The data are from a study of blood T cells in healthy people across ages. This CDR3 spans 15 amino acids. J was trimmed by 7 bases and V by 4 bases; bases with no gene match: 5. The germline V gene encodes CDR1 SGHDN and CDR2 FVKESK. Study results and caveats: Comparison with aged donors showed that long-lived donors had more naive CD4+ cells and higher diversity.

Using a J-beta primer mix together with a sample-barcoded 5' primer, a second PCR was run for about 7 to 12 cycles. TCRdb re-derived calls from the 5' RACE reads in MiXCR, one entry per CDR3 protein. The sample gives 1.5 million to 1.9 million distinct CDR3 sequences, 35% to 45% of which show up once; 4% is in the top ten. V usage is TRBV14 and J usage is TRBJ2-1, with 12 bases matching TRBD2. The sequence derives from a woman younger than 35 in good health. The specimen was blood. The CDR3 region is CASSPMGLAGNEQFF. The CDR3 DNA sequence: TGTGCCAGCAGCCCAATGGGACTAGCGGGTAATGAGCAGTTCTTC.